Each of the 21 T cell receptor beta chains below was sequenced from the same sample in a study of T-cell reconstitution after alpha-beta-depleted transplantation in children. Unique molecular identifiers featured in how the TCRbeta library was prepared. TCRdb re-derived calls from the PCR reads in MiXCR, one entry per CDR3 protein. Of hundreds of thousands of distinct CDR3 sequences listed, about 11% are singletons. This specimen consisted of PBMCs from the stem cell graft donor, obtained from the stem cell graft. These receptors came from a human donor who donated a stem cell graft to a child with acute myeloid leukemia.

This clonotype has at least ten counts. The genes are TRBV29-1 and TRBJ1-6; 9 bases are a match to TRBD1. Germline trimming cut 6 bases from V and 6 bases from J; bases unmatched to any gene: 3. CDR3 size: 13 residues. Germline V gene sequence: CDR1 SQVTM, CDR2 ANQGSEA. The CDR3 coding sequence is TGCAGCGTGGGACAGGGACCTAATTCACCCCTCCACTTT. Translating gives CSVGQGPNSPLHF.

The chain has TRBV4-2 and TRBJ2-5; perhaps TRBD2 as D (5 bases). This CDR3 has 15 residues. V lost 1 base to trimming and J lost 4 bases, with 13 bases between them. Per germline, CDR1 LGHNA and CDR2 YNFKEQ. The CDR3 sequence is CASSQGWESRETQYF. DNA for the CDR3: TGTGCCAGCAGCCAAGGGTGGGAGTCGCGAGAGACCCAGTACTTC.

This clonotype was found many times. CDR3 loop: CASSPGAAEETQYF. The DNA for the CDR3 is TGCGCCAGCAGCCCGGGTGCGGCGGAGGAGACCCAGTACTTC. V gene TRBV5-1 combines with J gene TRBJ2-5; D unresolved. CDR3 length equals 14 residues. In germline, CDR1 is SGHRS, CDR2 YFSETQ. V was shortened by 4 bases and J by 5 bases, with 15 bases between the two germline ends.

This clonotype was seen ten or more times. This chain connects TRBV29-1 to TRBJ2-7; D may be TRBD1 or TRBD2 (6 bases each). V was trimmed by 7 bases and J by 4 bases, leaving 11 bases between them. CDR3 length: 11 residues. From germline, CDR1 is SQVTM and CDR2 ANQGSEA. CDR3 coding DNA: TGCAGCGGGAGGGGGAATTACGAGCAGTACTTC. Its protein is CSGRGNYEQYF.

This clonotype came up a few times. J is TRBJ2-1 and V is TRBV2; TRBD2 matches 9 bases. Germline values: CDR1 SNHLY, CDR2 FYNNEI. V was pared by 5 bases and J by 0 bases, with 5 bases of the junction left unmatched. The CDR3 totals 16 residues. CDR3: CASSFRSGSSYNEQFF. The CDR3 bases are TGTGCCAGCAGTTTCCGTAGCGGGAGCTCCTACAATGAGCAGTTCTTC. The full variable domain, in which reference TRBV2 and TRBJ2-1 provide the parts outside the CDR3, is EPEVTQTPSHQVTQMGQEVILRCVPISNHLYFYWYRQILGQKVEFLVSFYNNEISEKSEIFDDQFSVERPDGSNFTLKIRSTKLEDSAMYFCASSFRSGSSYNEQFFGPGTRLTVL.

This clonotype was found many times. The V call is TRBV10-3, the J call TRBJ2-5, with 7 positions matching TRBD2. Germline CDR1 is ENHRY and CDR2 is SYGVKD. J was trimmed by 2 bases and V by 0 bases; bases with no gene match: 9. The CDR3 runs to 17 residues. The CDR3 reads CAISESSGTSRQETQYF. In nucleotides, the CDR3 is TGTGCCATCAGTGAGTCGAGCGGGACCAGTCGTCAAGAGACCCAGTACTTC.

This clonotype was detected many times. J is TRBJ2-7 and V is TRBV4-2; tentative D call: TRBD2 (7 bases). This CDR3 is built from 17 residues. Between the trimmed V and J ends, which lost 0 bases and 2 bases, there was a span of 17 bases. CDR1 and CDR2 from the germline V gene are LGHNA and YNFKEQ. The CDR3 coding sequence is TGTGCCAGCAGCCAAGATCTAAGCGGGACAACAACCTACGAGCAGTACTTC. It translates to CASSQDLSGTTTYEQYF.

There are many counts of this clonotype. The chain couples TRBV29-1 to TRBJ2-5, with 7 positions matching TRBD2. CDR1 SQVTM and CDR2 ANQGSEA come from the germline V gene. The CDR3 length is 17 residues. V shed 5 bases and J 2 bases; nucleotides not matched to a gene: 17. The CDR3 bases are TGCAGCGTTAGGCCTAGCGGTTCCATCCCGGGGCAAGAGACCCAGTACTTC. Its translation: CSVRPSGSIPGQETQYF.

V and J are TRBV28 and TRBJ2-1; TRBD1 is a possible D gene (5 bases). V was clipped by 1 base and J by 6 bases, with 16 bases between them. The V gene's germline CDR1 is MDHEN and CDR2 SYDVKM. The CDR3 loop spans 16 amino acids. The CDR3, as DNA: TGTGCCAGCAGTTTATTGGGCAGGTCCCAGGGCAATGAGCAGTTCTTC. Translated: CASSLLGRSQGNEQFF.

In its sample, this clonotype was seen many times. J is TRBJ2-3 and V is TRBV29-1; D unclear. From germline, CDR1 is SQVTM and CDR2 ANQGSEA. Trimming pared 6 bases from V and 1 base from J, leaving 8 bases between. The CDR3 is 12 residues long. The CDR3 region is CSVYTGTDTQYF. CDR3 DNA sequence: TGCAGCGTGTACACTGGCACAGATACGCAGTATTTT.

The chain has TRBV24-1 and TRBJ1-5; D remains unclear. There are 13 residues in the CDR3. Per germline, CDR1 KGHDR and CDR2 SFDVKD. Trimming stripped 1 base from V and 3 bases from J, with 3 bases between. The DNA of the CDR3 is TGTGCCACCAGTGATTTTGACAATCAGCCCCAGCATTTT. Translated, it gives CATSDFDNQPQHF.

There are a few counts of this clonotype. The chain carries TRBV12-3 or TRBV12-4 and TRBJ2-7, with D maybe TRBD1 (6 bases). The CDR3 is 15 amino acids. The V and J ends lost 1 base and 2 bases respectively, with 12 bases between them. The chain's CDR3 is CASSLGQGITYEQYF. CDR3 DNA: TGTGCCAGCAGTTTAGGTCAGGGGATAACCTACGAGCAGTACTTC.

This clonotype came up a few times. This CDR3 reads CASSDSGLAGAGELFF. CDR3 in DNA: TGTGCCAGCAGTGACTCGGGACTAGCGGGAGCGGGGGAGCTGTTTTTT. The chain joins TRBV6-4 to TRBJ2-2; TRBD2 agrees at 14 bases. The length of the CDR3 is 16 residues. V lost 0 bases and J lost 8; bases outside the gene matches: 2. The germline V gene has CDR1 MRHNA and CDR2 SNTAGT.

The chain has TRBV19 and TRBJ2-3; D not certain. CDR1 is LNHDA, CDR2 SQIVND, per germline (reference sequence). Trimming left V 7 bases short and J 4 bases short, with 18 bases between. The CDR3 is 15 residues long. CDR3 DNA: TGTGCCAGTACCAATACCGGTCCAGGTGCAGATACGCAGTATTTT. Its translation is CASTNTGPGADTQYF.

A few counts support this clonotype. The chain links TRBV27 to TRBJ2-7, with a tentative D call TRBD2 (6 bases). The CDR3 contains 14 residues. Germline V CDR1 and CDR2: MNHEY, SMNVEV (reference sequence). V was cut by 3 bases and J by 2 bases, with 11 bases left in between. CDR3: CASSLGTAPYEQYF. Written as DNA, the CDR3 is TGTGCCAGCAGTTTGGGGACTGCCCCCTACGAGCAGTACTTC.

This clonotype has more than one count but fewer than ten. The V gene is TRBV4-2, the J gene TRBJ2-7; 16 bases map to TRBD2. Looked up from germline, CDR1 is LGHNA and CDR2 is YNFKEQ. This CDR3 has 19 residues. The V segment lost 1 base and the J segment 2 bases; nucleotides outside the gene matches: 8. The CDR3 nucleotides are TGTGCCAGCAGCCAAGCGGATGGGACTAGCGGGAGGGGGGCCTACGAGCAGTACTTC. This gives the protein CASSQADGTSGRGAYEQYF.

The V and J genes are TRBV5-1 and TRBJ2-2; the D gene is possibly TRBD1 (6 bases). Germline V gene data show CDR1 as SGHRS and CDR2 as YFSETQ. Trimming took off 4 bases at V and 5 bases at J, with 15 bases between the two ends. This CDR3 spans 15 amino acids. The CDR3 spells CASSLGQYGTGELFF. CDR3 sequence (DNA): TGCGCCAGCAGCCTAGGACAGTATGGTACCGGGGAGCTGTTTTTT.

There are a few counts of this clonotype. The chain is built from TRBV19 and TRBJ2-5; the match to TRBD1 covers 8 bases. V trimming: 7 bases; J trimming: 5 bases; junction bases outside the gene matches: 9. The germline V gene encodes CDR1 LNHDA and CDR2 SQIVND (reference sequence). CDR3 size: 14 residues. The CDR3, as DNA: TGTGCCAGTACCCGGACAGGGTGGTCGGAGACCCAGTACTTC. It is translated as CASTRTGWSETQYF.

This clonotype was observed at least ten times. V usage is TRBV7-2 and J usage is TRBJ1-6; D is perhaps TRBD1 (5 bases). Germline V gives CDR1 SGHTA, CDR2 FQGNSA. V lost 5 bases to trimming and J lost 6 bases, with 20 bases between them. The length of the CDR3 is 17 residues. The CDR3 sequence: CASSLGGTASPNSPLHF. The CDR3 coding sequence is TGTGCCAGCAGCCTCGGGGGGACTGCGTCCCCTAATTCACCCCTCCACTTT.

This chain uses TRBV7-9 with TRBJ2-7; weak D call: TRBD2 (6 bases). Trimming took off 2 bases at V and 3 bases at J, with 14 bases between the two ends. The CDR3 is 15 residues long. Germline V gene data show CDR1 as SEHNR and CDR2 as FQNEAQ (reference sequence). As DNA, the CDR3 is TGTGCCAGCAGCTTAATCACGGGAGCGGTCTACGAGCAGTACTTC. The encoded protein is CASSLITGAVYEQYF.

The chain has TRBV5-1 and TRBJ2-1, with D unclear. Germline CDR1 and CDR2: SGHRS and YFSETQ. This CDR3 comprises 16 residues. V was clipped by 6 bases and J by 7 bases, with 23 bases between them. The CDR3 spells CASTASLSPLRNEQFF. CDR3 in DNA: TGCGCCAGCACGGCCTCTCTCTCTCCGTTGCGGAATGAGCAGTTCTTC. The entire variable domain, with the rest obtained from reference TRBV5-1 and TRBJ2-1, is as follows: KAGVTQTPRYLIKTRGQQVTLSCSPISGHRSVSWYQQTPGQGLQFLFEYFSETQRNKGNFPGRFSGRQFSNSRSEMNVSTLELGDSALYLCASTASLSPLRNEQFFGPGTRLTVL.